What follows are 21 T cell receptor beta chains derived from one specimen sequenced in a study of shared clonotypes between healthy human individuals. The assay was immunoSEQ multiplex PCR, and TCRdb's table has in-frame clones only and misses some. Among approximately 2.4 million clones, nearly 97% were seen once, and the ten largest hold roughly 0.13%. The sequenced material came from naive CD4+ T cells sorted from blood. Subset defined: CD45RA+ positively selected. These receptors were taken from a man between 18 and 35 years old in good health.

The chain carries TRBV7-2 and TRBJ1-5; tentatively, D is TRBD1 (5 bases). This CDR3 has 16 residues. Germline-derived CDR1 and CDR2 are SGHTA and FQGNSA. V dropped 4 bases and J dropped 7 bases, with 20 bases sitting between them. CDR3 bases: TGTGCCAGCAGCTCCTCCGGGACTCTCTGGGGGCAGCCCCAGCATTTT. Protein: CASSSSGTLWGQPQHF.

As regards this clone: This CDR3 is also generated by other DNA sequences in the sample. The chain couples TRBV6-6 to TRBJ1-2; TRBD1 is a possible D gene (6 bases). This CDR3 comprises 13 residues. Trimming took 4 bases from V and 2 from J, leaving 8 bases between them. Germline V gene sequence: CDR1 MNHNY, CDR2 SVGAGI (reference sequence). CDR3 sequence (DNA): TGTGCCAGCAGTTTAGGACAGAACTATGGCTACACCTTC. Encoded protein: CASSLGQNYGYTF.

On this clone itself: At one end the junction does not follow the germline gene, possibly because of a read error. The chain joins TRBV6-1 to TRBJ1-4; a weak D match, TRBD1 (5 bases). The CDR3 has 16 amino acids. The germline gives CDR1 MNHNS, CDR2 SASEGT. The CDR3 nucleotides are TGTGCCAGCAGAGAAGGTCAGGGACCAGGCTATGAAAAACTGTTTTTT. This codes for CASREGQGPGYEKLFF.

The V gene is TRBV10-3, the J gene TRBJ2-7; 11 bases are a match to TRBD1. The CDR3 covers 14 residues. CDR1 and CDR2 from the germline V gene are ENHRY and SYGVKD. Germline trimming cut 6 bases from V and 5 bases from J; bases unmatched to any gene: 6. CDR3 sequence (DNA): TGTGCCATCAGCCCGGGACAGGGGGAACACGAGCAGTACTTC. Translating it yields CAISPGQGEHEQYF.

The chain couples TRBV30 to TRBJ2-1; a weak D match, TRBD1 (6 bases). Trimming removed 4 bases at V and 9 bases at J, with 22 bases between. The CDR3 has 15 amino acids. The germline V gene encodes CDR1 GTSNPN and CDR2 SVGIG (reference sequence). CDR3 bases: TGTGCCTGGACCCCCTGGGGGCACCCCGGCGGTGAGCAGTTCTTC. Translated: CAWTPWGHPGGEQFF.

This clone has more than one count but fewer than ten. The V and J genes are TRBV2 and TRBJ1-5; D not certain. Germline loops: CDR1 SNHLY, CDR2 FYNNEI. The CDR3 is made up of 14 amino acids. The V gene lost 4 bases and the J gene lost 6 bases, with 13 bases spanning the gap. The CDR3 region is CASSASGVGQPQHF. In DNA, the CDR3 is TGTGCCAGCAGTGCCTCCGGTGTGGGTCAGCCCCAGCATTTT.

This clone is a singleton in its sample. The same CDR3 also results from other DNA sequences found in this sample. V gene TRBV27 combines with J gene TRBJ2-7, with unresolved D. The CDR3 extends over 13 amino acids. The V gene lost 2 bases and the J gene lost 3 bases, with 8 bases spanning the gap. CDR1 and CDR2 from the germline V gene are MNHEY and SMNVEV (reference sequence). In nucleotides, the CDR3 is TGTGCCAGCAGTTTAAAAGGCAGCTACGAGCAGTACTTC. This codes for CASSLKGSYEQYF.

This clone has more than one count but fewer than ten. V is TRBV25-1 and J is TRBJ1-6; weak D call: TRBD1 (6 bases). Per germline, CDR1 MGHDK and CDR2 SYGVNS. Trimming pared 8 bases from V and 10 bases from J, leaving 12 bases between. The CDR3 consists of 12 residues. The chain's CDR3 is CASATQGSPLHF. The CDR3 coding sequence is TGTGCCAGCGCCACCCAGGGGTCACCCCTCCACTTT.

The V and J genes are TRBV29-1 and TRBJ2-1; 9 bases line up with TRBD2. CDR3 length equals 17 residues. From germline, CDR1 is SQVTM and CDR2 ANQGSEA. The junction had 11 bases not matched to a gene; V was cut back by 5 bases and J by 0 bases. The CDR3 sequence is CSVIPTSGDPSYNEQFF. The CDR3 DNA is TGCAGCGTTATTCCGACTAGCGGTGACCCCTCCTACAATGAGCAGTTCTTC.

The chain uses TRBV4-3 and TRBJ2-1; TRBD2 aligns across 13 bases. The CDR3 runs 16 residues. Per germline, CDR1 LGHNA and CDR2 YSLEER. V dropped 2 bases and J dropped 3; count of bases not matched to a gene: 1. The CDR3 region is CASSQWTSGSYNEQFF. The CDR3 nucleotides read TGCGCCAGCAGCCAATGGACTAGCGGGAGCTACAATGAGCAGTTCTTC.

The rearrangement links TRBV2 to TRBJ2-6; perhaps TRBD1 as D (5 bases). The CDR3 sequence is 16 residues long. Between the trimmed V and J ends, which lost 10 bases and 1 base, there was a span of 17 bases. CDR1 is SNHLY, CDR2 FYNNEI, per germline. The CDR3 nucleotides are TGTGCCACCCGTGCAGGGATCCCGTCTGGGGCCAACGTCCTGACTTTC. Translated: CATRAGIPSGANVLTF.

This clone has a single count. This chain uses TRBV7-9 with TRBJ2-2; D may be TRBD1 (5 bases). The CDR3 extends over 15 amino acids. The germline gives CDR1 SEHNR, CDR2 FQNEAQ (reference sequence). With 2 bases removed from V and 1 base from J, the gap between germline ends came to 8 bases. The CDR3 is CASSLQGLNTGELFF. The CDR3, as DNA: TGTGCCAGCAGCTTACAGGGATTGAACACCGGGGAGCTGTTTTTT.

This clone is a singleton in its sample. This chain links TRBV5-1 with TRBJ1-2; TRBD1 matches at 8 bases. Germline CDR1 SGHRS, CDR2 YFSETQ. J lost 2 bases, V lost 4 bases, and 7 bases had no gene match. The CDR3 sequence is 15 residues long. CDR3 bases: TGCGCCAGCAGCGACCGGACAGGGACAAACTATGGCTACACCTTC. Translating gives CASSDRTGTNYGYTF. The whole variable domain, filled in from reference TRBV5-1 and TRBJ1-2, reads KAGVTQTPRYLIKTRGQQVTLSCSPISGHRSVSWYQQTPGQGLQFLFEYFSETQRNKGNFPGRFSGRQFSNSRSEMNVSTLELGDSALYLCASSDRTGTNYGYTFGSGTRLTVV.

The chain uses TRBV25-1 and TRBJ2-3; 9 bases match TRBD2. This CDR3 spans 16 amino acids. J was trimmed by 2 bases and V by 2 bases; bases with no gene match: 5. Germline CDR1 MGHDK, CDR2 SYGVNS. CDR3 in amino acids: CASSEASGRNTDTQYF. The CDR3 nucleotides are TGTGCCAGCAGTGAAGCCAGCGGGAGGAACACAGATACGCAGTATTTT.

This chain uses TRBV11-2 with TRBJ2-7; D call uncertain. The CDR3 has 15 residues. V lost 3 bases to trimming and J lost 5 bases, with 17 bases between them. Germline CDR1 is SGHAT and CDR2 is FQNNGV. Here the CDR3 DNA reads TGTGCCAGCAGCTTCGGATGGAAGGGTCTCGACGAGCAGTACTTC. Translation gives CASSFGWKGLDEQYF. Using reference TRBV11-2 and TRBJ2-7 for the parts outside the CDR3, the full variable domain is EAGVAQSPRYKIIEKRQSVAFWCNPISGHATLYWYQQILGQGPKLLIQFQNNGVVDDSQLPKDRFSAERLKGVDSTLKIQPAKLEDSAVYLCASSFGWKGLDEQYFGPGTRLTVT.

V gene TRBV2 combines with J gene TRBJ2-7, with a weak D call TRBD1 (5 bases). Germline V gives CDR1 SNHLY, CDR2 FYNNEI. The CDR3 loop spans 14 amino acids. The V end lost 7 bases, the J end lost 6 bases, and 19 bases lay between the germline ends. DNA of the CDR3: TGTGCCAGCACTATGACAGACACAAAGGGCGAGCAGTACTTC. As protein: CASTMTDTKGEQYF.

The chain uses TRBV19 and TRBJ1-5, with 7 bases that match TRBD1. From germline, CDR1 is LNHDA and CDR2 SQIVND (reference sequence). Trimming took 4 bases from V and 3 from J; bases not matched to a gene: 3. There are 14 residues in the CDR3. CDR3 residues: CASSTQGNNQPQHF. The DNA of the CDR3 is TGTGCCAGTAGTACACAGGGGAACAATCAGCCCCAGCATTTT.

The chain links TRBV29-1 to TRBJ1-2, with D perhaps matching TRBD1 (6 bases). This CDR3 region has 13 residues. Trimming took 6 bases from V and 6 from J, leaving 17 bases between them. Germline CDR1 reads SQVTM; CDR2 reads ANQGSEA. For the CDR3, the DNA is TGCAGCGTGGCCACGGGGGGGGCCGATGGCTACACCTTC. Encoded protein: CSVATGGADGYTF.

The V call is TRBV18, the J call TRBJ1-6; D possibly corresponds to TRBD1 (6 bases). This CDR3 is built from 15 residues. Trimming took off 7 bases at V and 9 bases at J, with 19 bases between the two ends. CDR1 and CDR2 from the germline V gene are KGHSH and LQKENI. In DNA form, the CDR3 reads TGTGCCAGCTTCACCACGGGACACTCACCTTCACCCCTCCACTTT. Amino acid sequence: CASFTTGHSPSPLHF.

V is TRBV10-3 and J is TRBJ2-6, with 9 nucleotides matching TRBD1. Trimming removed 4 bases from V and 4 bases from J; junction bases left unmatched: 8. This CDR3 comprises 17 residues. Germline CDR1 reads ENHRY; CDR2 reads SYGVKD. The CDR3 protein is CAISATGGASGANVLTF. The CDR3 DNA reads TGTGCCATCAGTGCTACAGGGGGCGCGTCCGGGGCCAACGTCCTGACTTTC.

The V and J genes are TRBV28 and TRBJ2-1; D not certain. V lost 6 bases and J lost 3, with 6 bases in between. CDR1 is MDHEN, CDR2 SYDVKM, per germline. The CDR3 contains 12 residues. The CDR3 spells CASSQDYNEQFF. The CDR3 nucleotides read TGTGCCAGCAGCCAAGACTACAATGAGCAGTTCTTC.